This T cell receptor beta chain was captured in a study of shared clonotypes between healthy human individuals. Study in general: Used for every donor were three CD4 naive, three CD4 memory, two CD8 naive and one CD8 memory plate.

Germline loops: CDR1 MDHEN, CDR2 SYDVKM. The ends were cut back, 5 bases at V and 3 bases at J, with 7 bases in the middle. The CDR3 is 12 amino acids. Whole-study findings and limits: Owing to a small donor count, the genetic and exposure-history diversity represented was limited.

The test was conducted at deep level. Assay: immunoSEQ multiplex PCR; the TCRdb copy retains only in-frame clones and omits some. Found here are 2 million to 2.5 million clones, 95% of them singletons; the top ten hold roughly 0.13%. Negatively enriched CD4+ T cells were divided by CD45RA into naive and memory. About this clone itself: What it binds is not known.

The chain employs TRBV28 and TRBJ2-5; D gene unclear. The sequence was obtained from a man aged 18 to 29 in good health. Sequencing used naive CD4+ T cells sorted from blood. The subset is: CD45RA+ positively selected. The CDR3 loop is CASSRLKETQYF. CDR3 DNA sequence: TGTGCCAGCAGTAGGCTAAAAGAGACCCAGTACTTC.